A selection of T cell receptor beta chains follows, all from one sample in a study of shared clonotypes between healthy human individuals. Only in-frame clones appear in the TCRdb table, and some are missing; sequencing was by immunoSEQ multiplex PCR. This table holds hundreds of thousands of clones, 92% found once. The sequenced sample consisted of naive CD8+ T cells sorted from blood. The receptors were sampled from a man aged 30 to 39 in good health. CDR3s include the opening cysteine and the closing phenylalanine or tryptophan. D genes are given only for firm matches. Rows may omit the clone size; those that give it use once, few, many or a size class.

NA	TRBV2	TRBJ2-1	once	TGTGCCAGCAGTGAACTACACAATGAGCAGTTCTTC	CASSELHNEQFF
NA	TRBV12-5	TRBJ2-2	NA	TGTGCTAGTGGCCCGGGACGGAACACCGGGGAGCTGTTTTTT	CASGPGRNTGELFF
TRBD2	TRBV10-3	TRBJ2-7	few	TGTGCCATCAGTCCGGGAGGGTACGAGCAGTACTTC	CAISPGGYEQYF
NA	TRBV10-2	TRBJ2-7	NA	TGCGCCACCTCGCTGGGGCCCGAGCAGTACTTC	CATSLGPEQYF
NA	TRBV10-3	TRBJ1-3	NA	TGTGCCATCACGGGCGGATATAGAGACGAGGCCCACACCATATATTTT	CAITGGYRDEAHTIYF
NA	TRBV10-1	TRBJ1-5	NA	TGCGCCAGCAGTGGAGGGGCGGTTAATCAGCCCCAGCATTTT	CASSGGAVNQPQHF
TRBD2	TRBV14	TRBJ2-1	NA	TGTGCCAGCAGCCAAGTTCTAGCGGGAGGTCCCCCGGTTAATTTTCTCTACAATGAGCAGTTCTTC	CASSQVLAGGPPVNFLYNEQFF
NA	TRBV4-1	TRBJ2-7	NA	TGCGCCAGCAGCCGGACCACCCCTCACGAGCAGTACTTC	CASSRTTPHEQYF
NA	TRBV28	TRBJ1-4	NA	TGTGCCATCCTTTCCGAGGAGGGTTTGGGTGAAAAACTGTTTTTT	CAILSEEGLGEKLFF
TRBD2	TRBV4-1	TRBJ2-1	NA	TGCGCCAGCACCACGATAGCGGGAGACAATGAGCAGTTCTTC	CASTTIAGDNEQFF
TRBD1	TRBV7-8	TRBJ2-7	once	TGTGCCAGCAGCTTACGGTTGATGAGACAGGGGGCCTACGAGCAGTACTTC	CASSLRLMRQGAYEQYF
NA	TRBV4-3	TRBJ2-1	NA	TGCGCCAGCAGCCAAGATGGCAACGCCTTGGAGCAGTTCTTC	CASSQDGNALEQFF
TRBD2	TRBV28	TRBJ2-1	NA	TGTGCCAGCCACGGACTAGCGGGAGGTGAGCAGTTCTTC	CASHGLAGGEQFF
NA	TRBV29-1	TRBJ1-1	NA	TGCAGCGTCGCTGGGATCGGGTCGTCGGACACTGAAGCTTTCTTT	CSVAGIGSSDTEAFF
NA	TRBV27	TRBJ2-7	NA	TGTGCCAGCAGTTTTCTTGGACCTTCCTACGAGCAGTACTTC	CASSFLGPSYEQYF
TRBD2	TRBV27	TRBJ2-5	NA	TGTGCCAGCAGTTTCGGGACTAGCGGGTGGGAGACCCAGTACTTC	CASSFGTSGWETQYF
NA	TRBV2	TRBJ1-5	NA	TGTGCCAGCAGTGAAGCAGCCATGACAGCAAATCAGCCCCAGCATTTT	CASSEAAMTANQPQHF
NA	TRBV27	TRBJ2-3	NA	TGTGCCAGCAGTTTGGGGGTGAGCACAGATACGCAGTATTTT	CASSLGVSTDTQYF
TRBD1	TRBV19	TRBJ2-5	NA	TGTGCCAGTAGTACCGGGACAGGAATAGAGGAGACCCAGTACTTC	CASSTGTGIEETQYF
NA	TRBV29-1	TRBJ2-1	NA	TGCAGCACCATATTCGGGGGCTACGGGAATGAGCAGTTCTTC	CSTIFGGYGNEQFF
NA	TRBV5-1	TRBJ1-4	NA	TGCGCCAGCAGCTTGGGGTTGGGTAATAATGAAAAACTGTTTTTT	CASSLGLGNNEKLFF
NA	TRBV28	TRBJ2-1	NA	TGTGCCAGCAGTTTGGCTCTTAATGAGCAGTTCTTC	CASSLALNEQFF
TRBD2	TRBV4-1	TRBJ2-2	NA	TGCGCCAGCAGCCAGGGACTAGCGGACACCGGGGAGCTGTTTTTT	CASSQGLADTGELFF
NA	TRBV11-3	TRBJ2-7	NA	TGTGCCAGCAGCTTGGGAGGGTCAGGGGCTCTCTCCTACGAGCAGTACTTC	CASSLGGSGALSYEQYF
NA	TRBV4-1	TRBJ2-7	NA	TGCGCCAGCAGCCAAGACTGGGCCAGGGGTTCCATGATGGGGTCCTACGAGCAGTACTTC	CASSQDWARGSMMGSYEQYF
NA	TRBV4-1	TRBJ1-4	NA	TGCGCCAGCAGCCCCCTTTCGGTCACTGCTGAAAAACTGTTTTTT	CASSPLSVTAEKLFF
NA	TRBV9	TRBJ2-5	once	TGTGCCAGCAGCGCCGGGACGGACGAAGAGACCCAGTACTTC	CASSAGTDEETQYF
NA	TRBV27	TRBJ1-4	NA	TGTGCCAGCAGTTCCCGGCCTTCAGCTAATGAAAAACTGTTTTTT	CASSSRPSANEKLFF
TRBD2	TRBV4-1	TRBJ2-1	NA	TGCGCCAGCAGCCAAGATCCCCTAGCGGGAAATTACAATGAGCAGTTCTTC	CASSQDPLAGNYNEQFF
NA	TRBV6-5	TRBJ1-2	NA	TGTGCCAGCTCAACAGGGTCCAACGATGGCTACACCTTC	CASSTGSNDGYTF
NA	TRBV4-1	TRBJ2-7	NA	TGCGCCAGCAGCGACTACTCCCACGGGCCCACCAACGAGCAGTACTTC	CASSDYSHGPTNEQYF
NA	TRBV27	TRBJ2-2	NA	TGTGCCAGCAGTTTACAGGGCTGGTTTACCGGGGAGCTGTTTTTT	CASSLQGWFTGELFF
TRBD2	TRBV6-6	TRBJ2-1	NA	TGTGCCAGCAGTTACGGGGTAGCGGGAGTTGGTGAGCAGTTCTTC	CASSYGVAGVGEQFF
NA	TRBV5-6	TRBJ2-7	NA	TGTGCCAGCAGCCGCGGACAGTTCTACGAGCAGTACTTC	CASSRGQFYEQYF
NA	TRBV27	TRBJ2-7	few	TGTGCCAGCAGTTTTGGGGGGAGCTCCTACGAGCAGTACTTC	CASSFGGSSYEQYF
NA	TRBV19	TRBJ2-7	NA	TGTGCCAGTAGTATAGATTTAACCTACGAGCAGTACTTC	CASSIDLTYEQYF
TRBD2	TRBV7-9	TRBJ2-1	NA	TGTGCCAGCAGGACCCCCGGGACTAGCTCCTACAATGAGCAGTTCTTC	CASRTPGTSSYNEQFF
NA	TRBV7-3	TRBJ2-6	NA	TGTGCCAGCAGCTTCCCCCGGGACGGACTTGCCTCTGGGGCCAACGTCCTGACTTTC	CASSFPRDGLASGANVLTF
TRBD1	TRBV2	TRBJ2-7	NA	TGTGCCAGCACTACCCCGGGACAGGCGGCCTACGAGCAGTACTTC	CASTTPGQAAYEQYF
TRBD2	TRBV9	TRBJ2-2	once	TGTGCCAGCACTAGCGGGAGTTCCGGGGAGCTGTTTTTT	CASTSGSSGELFF
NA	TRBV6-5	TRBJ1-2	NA	TGTGCCAGCGCAGGGGATCAGTATAGTGGCTACACCTTC	CASAGDQYSGYTF
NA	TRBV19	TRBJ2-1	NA	TGTGCCAGTACCCGAGACAGCTACAATGAGCAGTTCTTC	CASTRDSYNEQFF
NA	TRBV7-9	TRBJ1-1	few	TGTGCCAGCAGCTTGACTGTGAACACTGAAGCTTTCTTT	CASSLTVNTEAFF
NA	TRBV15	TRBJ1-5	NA	TGTGCCACCAGCACGGACGGGGGGCTTAACCAGCCCCAGCATTTT	CATSTDGGLNQPQHF
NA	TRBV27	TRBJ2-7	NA	TGTGCCACCTCGCCAGGGGGAGGAACCGGCATCATCGAGCAGTACTTC	CATSPGGGTGIIEQYF
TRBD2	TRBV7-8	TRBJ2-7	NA	TGTGCCAGCAGCTCCCGATCTAGCGGAGGGACCTACGAGCAGTACTTC	CASSSRSSGGTYEQYF
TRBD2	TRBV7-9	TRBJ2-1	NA	TGTGCCAGCAGCTCGGGACTAGCGGGAGGGAGGAGTTTATACAATGAGCAGTTCTTC	CASSSGLAGGRSLYNEQFF
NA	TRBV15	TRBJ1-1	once	TGTGCCACCAGCAGAGGAGTGAACACTGAAGCTTTCTTT	CATSRGVNTEAFF
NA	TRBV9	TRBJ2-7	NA	TGTGCCAGCAGCGGAGGCAGGGACGAGCAGTACTTC	CASSGGRDEQYF
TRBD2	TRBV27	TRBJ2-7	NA	TGTGCCAGCAGTGAAAAGCGGGAGACCAACGAGCAGTACTTC	CASSEKRETNEQYF
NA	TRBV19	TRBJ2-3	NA	TGTGCCAGTAGTCATTTTGGCGGGAGCACAGATACGCAGTATTTT	CASSHFGGSTDTQYF
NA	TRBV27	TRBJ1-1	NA	TGTGCCAGCAGAGCCCCGAACACTGAAGCTTTCTTT	CASRAPNTEAFF
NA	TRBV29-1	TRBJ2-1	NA	TGCAGCGTTCGCAGCCTCTCCTACAATGAGCAGTTCTTC	CSVRSLSYNEQFF